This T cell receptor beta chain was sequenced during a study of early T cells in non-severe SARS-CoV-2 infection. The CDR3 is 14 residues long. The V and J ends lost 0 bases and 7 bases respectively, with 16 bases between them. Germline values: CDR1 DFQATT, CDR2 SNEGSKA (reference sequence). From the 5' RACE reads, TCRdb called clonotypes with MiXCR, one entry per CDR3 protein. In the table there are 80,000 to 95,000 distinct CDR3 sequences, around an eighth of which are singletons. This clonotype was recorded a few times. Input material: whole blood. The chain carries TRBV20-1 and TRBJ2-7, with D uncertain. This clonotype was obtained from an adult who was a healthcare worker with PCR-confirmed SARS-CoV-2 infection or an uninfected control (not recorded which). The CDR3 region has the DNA TGCAGTGCTAGAGATCATTACGGTGCGGAAGAGCAGTACTTC. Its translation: CSARDHYGAEEQYF.